Shown below are 30 T cell receptor beta chains from a single sample sequenced in a study of blood T cell repertoires in COVID-19. Measured with immunoSEQ multiplex PCR; TCRdb has only the in-frame clones, and not every one. Of some 260,000 clones listed, just over 85% were seen once; the top ten hold over 1.1%. The material sequenced was peripheral blood. These receptor sequences come from an elderly man with acute or convalescent COVID-19.

The V call is TRBV7-2, the J call TRBJ2-3; D not certain. With 5 bases removed from V and 5 bases from J, the gap between germline ends came to 8 bases. The CDR3 sequence is 12 residues long. Germline-derived CDR1 and CDR2 are SGHTA and FQGNSA. This CDR3 is CASSLTRDTQYF. In DNA, the CDR3 is TGTGCCAGCAGCCTTACCAGAGATACGCAGTATTTT.

This clone was picked up one time. The chain uses TRBV10-3 and TRBJ1-2, with 7 bases matching TRBD1. Germline V lookup: CDR1 ENHRY, CDR2 SYGVKD. V shed 4 bases and J 4 bases; nucleotides not matched to a gene: 3. The CDR3 extends over 13 amino acids. Here the CDR3 DNA reads TGTGCCATCAGTGGGACAGGAAGCTATGGCTACACCTTC. Its translation is CAISGTGSYGYTF.

The chain uses TRBV5-4 and TRBJ2-3; 8 bases map to TRBD2. Germline trimming cut 0 bases from V and 4 bases from J; bases unmatched to any gene: 10. This CDR3 comprises 17 residues. Germline assignment: CDR1 SGHNT and CDR2 YYREEE (reference sequence). The CDR3 reads CASSLDRRRGGADTQYF. In nucleotides, the CDR3 is TGTGCCAGCAGCTTGGACCGCCGCCGGGGGGGAGCAGATACGCAGTATTTT.

The rearrangement links TRBV28 to TRBJ1-1; tentatively, D is TRBD1 (5 bases). The CDR3 contains 14 residues. From germline, CDR1 is MDHEN and CDR2 SYDVKM. The V gene lost 3 bases and the J gene lost 4 bases, with 12 bases spanning the gap. CDR3 bases: TGTGCCAGCAGTTTTTTACCGGGGGGCACTGAAGCTTTCTTT. It is translated as CASSFLPGGTEAFF.

This clone was detected once. J is TRBJ1-1 and V is TRBV5-8; unclear D gene. The V gene's germline CDR1 is SGHTS and CDR2 YDEGEE. The CDR3 has 14 amino acids. Trimming removed 0 bases from V and 0 bases from J, with 6 bases in between. The CDR3 nucleotides read TGTGCCAGCAGCTTGGGGCGGGTGAACACTGAAGCTTTCTTT. Amino acids: CASSLGRVNTEAFF.

J is TRBJ2-3 and V is TRBV7-9, with D possibly matching TRBD2 (5 bases). CDR3 length: 15 amino acids. Germline lookup yields CDR1 SEHNR and CDR2 FQNEAQ (reference sequence). V lost 4 bases to trimming and J lost 6 bases, with 17 bases between them. The CDR3, as DNA: TGTGCCAGCAGCTCAGACGGTAGAGTAGCGGATACGCAGTATTTT. It specifies CASSSDGRVADTQYF.

This chain connects TRBV27 to TRBJ1-1; D is ambiguous. V was clipped by 2 bases and J by 4 bases, with 8 bases between them. Germline CDR1 MNHEY, CDR2 SMNVEV (reference sequence). This CDR3 spans 13 amino acids. The DNA for the CDR3 is TGTGCCAGCAGTTTACGAGCGGTCACTGAAGCTTTCTTT. It encodes CASSLRAVTEAFF.

The chain couples TRBV7-9 to TRBJ2-5; 15 bases match TRBD2. The V segment lost 0 bases and the J segment 2 bases; nucleotides outside the gene matches: 7. CDR3 length: 19 residues. Germline assignment: CDR1 SEHNR and CDR2 FQNEAQ (reference sequence). The CDR3 sequence: CASSLAGAGLAGGQETQYF. The DNA for the CDR3 is TGTGCCAGCAGCTTAGCGGGAGCGGGACTAGCGGGAGGTCAAGAGACCCAGTACTTC.

J is TRBJ2-2 and V is TRBV9; D might be TRBD1 (6 bases). The CDR3 totals 16 residues. The V end lost 0 bases, the J end lost 2 bases, and 11 bases lay between the germline ends. Per the germline V gene, CDR1 is SGDLS and CDR2 is YYNGEE. As DNA, the CDR3 is TGTGCCAGCAGCGTAGGTCCGGGACAAAACACCGGGGAGCTGTTTTTT. It encodes CASSVGPGQNTGELFF.

This clone was seen only once. The chain uses TRBV7-2 and TRBJ2-4, with 16 bases matching TRBD2. CDR1 and CDR2 from the germline V gene are SGHTA and FQGNSA. The CDR3 is 16 residues long. Unmatched junction bases numbered 3, after V lost 4 bases and J lost 6 bases. This CDR3 is CASSSGLAGGTNIQYF. CDR3 nucleotides: TGTGCCAGCAGCTCGGGACTAGCGGGAGGGACAAACATTCAGTACTTC. The whole variable domain, filled in from reference TRBV7-2 and TRBJ2-4, reads GAGVSQSPSNKVTEKGKDVELRCDPISGHTALYWYRQSLGQGLEFLIYFQGNSAPDKSGLPSDRFSAERTGGSVSTLTIQRTQQEDSAVYLCASSSGLAGGTNIQYFGAGTRLSVL.

This clone was counted only a few times. The rearrangement joins TRBV7-9 to TRBJ2-3, with 7 bases lining up with TRBD1. CDR1 and CDR2 from the germline V gene are SEHNR and FQNEAQ (reference sequence). CDR3 length: 16 amino acids. The V segment lost 5 bases and the J segment 1 base; nucleotides outside the gene matches: 9. The CDR3 spells CASSPRQGRGTDTQYF. CDR3 DNA: TGTGCCAGCAGCCCACGACAGGGCCGAGGCACAGATACGCAGTATTTT.

A remark on this clone: At one end, the junction sequence differs from germline, possibly due to a read error. This chain joins TRBV5-1 and TRBJ2-1; 12 bases fit TRBD2. The CDR3 length is 14 residues. The V gene's germline CDR1 is SGHRS and CDR2 YFSETQ. The CDR3 here is CASSSTSGRLERFF. The CDR3 region has the DNA TGCGCCAGCAGCTCGACTAGCGGGAGACTTGAGCGGTTCTTC.

The chain carries TRBV9 and TRBJ2-3, with TRBD2 matching 13 bases. CDR1 SGDLS and CDR2 YYNGEE come from the germline V gene. This CDR3 comprises 16 residues. J was trimmed by 2 bases and V by 4 bases; bases with no gene match: 4. CDR3 in DNA: TGTGCCAGCAGCTGGACTAGCGGGGGTTCCACAGATACGCAGTATTTT. Protein product: CASSWTSGGSTDTQYF.

The chain has TRBV7-2 and TRBJ1-4; 7 nucleotides agree with TRBD1. V lost 5 bases and J lost 4; bases outside the gene matches: 4. The CDR3 is made up of 14 amino acids. Germline V gene sequence: CDR1 SGHTA, CDR2 FQGNSA. CDR3 amino acids: CASSPTGFNEKLFF. CDR3 sequence (DNA): TGTGCCAGCAGCCCGACAGGGTTTAATGAAAAACTGTTTTTT.

The rearrangement links TRBV2 to TRBJ1-2, with 9 bases lining up with TRBD1. Germline V gene data show CDR1 as SNHLY and CDR2 as FYNNEI. This CDR3 is built from 13 residues. V dropped 5 bases and J dropped 6; count of bases not matched to a gene: 4. This CDR3 reads CASSRDRVDGYTF. CDR3 in DNA: TGTGCCAGCAGTAGGGACAGGGTGGATGGCTACACCTTC.

The rearrangement joins TRBV11-2 to TRBJ2-3; TRBD2 matches at 10 bases. Germline V gene lookup returns CDR1 SGHAT and CDR2 FQNNGV. With V trimmed by 4 bases and J by 0 bases, 4 bases remained unmatched. The CDR3 length is 16 residues. CDR3 in amino acids: CASSSTSGVSTDTQYF. CDR3 nucleotides: TGTGCCAGCAGCTCCACTAGCGGGGTTAGCACAGATACGCAGTATTTT. Based on the CDR3 plus reference TRBV11-2 and TRBJ2-3, the full variable domain is EAGVAQSPRYKIIEKRQSVAFWCNPISGHATLYWYQQILGQGPKLLIQFQNNGVVDDSQLPKDRFSAERLKGVDSTLKIQPAKLEDSAVYLCASSSTSGVSTDTQYFGPGTRLTVL.

The chain has TRBV6-6 and TRBJ1-1, with a possible D match to TRBD1 (6 bases). The CDR3 runs to 15 residues. Germline CDR1 MNHNY, CDR2 SVGAGI (reference sequence). The V and J ends lost 7 bases and 3 bases respectively, with 18 bases between them. The CDR3 here is CASTPGEGRDTEAFF. The DNA of the CDR3 is TGTGCCAGCACCCCAGGGGAGGGAAGGGACACTGAAGCTTTCTTT.

The chain carries TRBV19 and TRBJ2-6; perhaps TRBD2 as D (5 bases). With 6 bases removed from V and 4 bases from J, the gap between germline ends came to 13 bases. This CDR3 has 15 residues. The germline V gene has CDR1 LNHDA and CDR2 SQIVND (reference sequence). The chain's CDR3 is CASRGVELGANVLTF. The CDR3 nucleotides read TGTGCCAGTAGGGGAGTGGAGTTAGGGGCCAACGTCCTGACTTTC.

This clone has a single count. The CDR3: CASSYADSNQPQHF. The CDR3, as DNA: TGTGCCAGCAGTTACGCAGATAGCAATCAGCCCCAGCATTTT. The chain joins TRBV6-2 or TRBV6-3 to TRBJ1-5; D ambiguous. V was shortened by 2 bases and J by 0 bases, with 5 bases between the two germline ends. The CDR3 is 14 amino acids. CDR1 and CDR2 (germline): MNHEY, SVGEGT.

V is TRBV19 and J is TRBJ1-2; D may be TRBD1 (6 bases). V dropped 7 bases and J dropped 5 bases, with 26 bases sitting between them. This CDR3 spans 17 amino acids. The germline gives CDR1 LNHDA, CDR2 SQIVND (reference sequence). The CDR3 protein is CASTTSDSLHQIYGYTF. CDR3 nucleotides: TGTGCCAGTACTACCTCGGACAGCCTTCATCAGATTTATGGCTACACCTTC.

The chain carries TRBV3-1 (or the pseudogene TRBV3-2) and TRBJ2-5; a weak D match, TRBD1 (7 bases). Germline CDR1 reads LGHDT; CDR2 reads YNNKEL (reference sequence). The CDR3 sequence is 13 residues long. The germline V and J ends were trimmed by 3 bases and 5 bases, with 10 bases remaining between them. The CDR3 reads CASSQAGGETQYF. The CDR3 DNA reads as TGTGCCAGCAGCCAGGCAGGGGGGGAGACCCAGTACTTC.

The rearrangement uses TRBV29-1 and TRBJ1-4; D ambiguous. Trimming removed 4 bases from V and 4 bases from J, with 10 bases in between. This CDR3 comprises 13 residues. CDR1 is SQVTM, CDR2 ANQGSEA, per germline. In DNA, the CDR3 is TGCAGCGTTGTTCGGGGAGGTAATGAAAAACTGTTTTTT. This translates into CSVVRGGNEKLFF.

This chain uses TRBV9 with TRBJ2-1; 11 nucleotides agree with TRBD2. CDR3 size: 16 residues. With V trimmed by 3 bases and J by 4 bases, 6 bases remained unmatched. Germline V CDR1 and CDR2: SGDLS, YYNGEE. CDR3 DNA: TGTGCCAGCAGCGCCTCGACTAGCGGGGTTTACAATGAGCAGTTCTTC. It specifies CASSASTSGVYNEQFF. The full variable domain, completed using reference TRBV9 and TRBJ2-1, is DSGVTQTPKHLITATGQRVTLRCSPRSGDLSVYWYQQSLDQGLQFLIQYYNGEERAKGNILERFSAQQFPDLHSELNLSSLELGDSALYFCASSASTSGVYNEQFFGPGTRLTVL.

This chain connects TRBV9 to TRBJ2-3; a weak D match, TRBD2 (6 bases). CDR3 length: 14 amino acids. V dropped 4 bases and J dropped 1 base, with 10 bases sitting between them. Germline V gives CDR1 SGDLS, CDR2 YYNGEE. The CDR3 is CASSTPGGTDTQYF. CDR3 nucleotides: TGTGCCAGCAGCACGCCGGGGGGCACAGATACGCAGTATTTT.

The CDR3 coding sequence is TGTGCCAGCAGCCAAGCACGGGGGTTCTACGGCAATGAGCAGTTCTTC. This encodes CASSQARGFYGNEQFF. The chain has TRBV4-2 and TRBJ2-1; tentative D call: TRBD2 (6 bases). V lost 1 base and J lost 6, with 16 bases in between. The length of the CDR3 is 16 residues. Germline V lookup: CDR1 LGHNA, CDR2 YNFKEQ.

In DNA form, the CDR3 reads TGTGCCAGCTCAAACCAAGACAGGGGAGAAGATCAGCCCCAGCATTTT. Its protein product is CASSNQDRGEDQPQHF. The chain recombines TRBV18 with TRBJ1-5; 8 bases map to TRBD1. V dropped 5 bases and J dropped 5; count of bases not matched to a gene: 11. The CDR3 runs 16 residues. The germline gives CDR1 KGHSH, CDR2 LQKENI.

The J gene is TRBJ1-5, the V gene TRBV28; 9 bases are shared with TRBD1. Germline-derived CDR1 and CDR2 are MDHEN and SYDVKM. The CDR3 has 16 amino acids. V was clipped by 4 bases and J by 3 bases; unmatched bases: 7. CDR3 nucleotide sequence: TGTGCCAGCAGTTCAACCGGGACAGGGAACAATCAGCCCCAGCATTTT. Residues: CASSSTGTGNNQPQHF.

The genes are TRBV28 and TRBJ2-7; weak D call: TRBD1 (9 bases). This CDR3 region has 15 residues. The germline V gene encodes CDR1 MDHEN and CDR2 SYDVKM. With 6 bases removed from V and 3 bases from J, the gap between germline ends came to 18 bases. The CDR3 loop is CASSPAGGQGYEQYF. In DNA, the CDR3 is TGTGCCAGCAGCCCCGCGGGGGGACAGGGCTACGAGCAGTACTTC.

This CDR3 is CASIGQPNEKLFF. CDR3 DNA: TGTGCCAGCATAGGACAGCCGAATGAAAAACTGTTTTTT. The chain is built from TRBV25-1 and TRBJ1-4; TRBD1 is a possible D gene (6 bases). This CDR3 has 13 amino acids. The ends were cut back, 7 bases at V and 5 bases at J, with 11 bases in the middle. Germline loops: CDR1 MGHDK, CDR2 SYGVNS.

The table lists this clone with a few counts. This chain links TRBV7-9 with TRBJ2-7, with D possibly TRBD1 on 6 matching bases. Trimming shortened V by 4 bases and J by 4 bases, and 23 bases separated the two germline ends. CDR1 is SEHNR, CDR2 FQNEAQ, per germline (reference sequence). The CDR3 runs 17 residues. CDR3 coding DNA: TGTGCCAGCAGCTCCACATCCACAGGGTTGGGCGTGTACGAGCAGTACTTC. This translates into CASSSTSTGLGVYEQYF. The full variable domain, with the rest looked up from reference TRBV7-9 and TRBJ2-7, is DTGVSQNPRHKITKRGQNVTFRCDPISEHNRLYWYRQTLGQGPEFLTYFQNEAQLEKSRLLSDRFSAERPKGSFSTLEIQRTEQGDSAMYLCASSSTSTGLGVYEQYFGPGTRLTVT.